This T cell receptor (beta chain) is from a study of OX40 agonist ivuxolimab in advanced cancers. The V segment lost 2 bases and the J segment 5 bases; nucleotides outside the gene matches: 4. CDR1 and CDR2 from the germline V gene are SGHVS and FQNEAQ. This CDR3 contains 14 residues. TCRdb keeps only in-frame clones here, not all; method: immunoSEQ multiplex PCR. This table has about 96,000 clones, approximately 80% appearing once. Sample: CD4+ or CD8+ T cells sorted from blood, taken in a trial of the OX40 agonist ivuxolimab. This chain links TRBV7-8 with TRBJ2-3, with 7 positions matching TRBD1. The sequence came from an adult with an advanced solid tumor such as melanoma, head and neck, liver or kidney cancer. This CDR3 reads CASSLKGALDTQYF. In DNA form, the CDR3 reads TGTGCCAGCAGCTTAAAGGGGGCCCTAGATACGCAGTATTTT.